The clone carrying this T cell receptor beta chain has at least ten counts. Its antigen is undetermined. With 10-nucleotide random UMIs, 5'RACE was used to make the cDNA. TCRdb reanalysed the 5' RACE reads using MiXCR and keeps one entry per CDR3 protein. The sample lists about 84,000 distinct CDR3 sequences, around 4% occurring once. Germline-derived CDR1 and CDR2 are DFQATT and SNEGSKA (reference sequence). Trimming stripped 3 bases from V and 8 bases from J, with 11 bases between. This CDR3 contains 12 residues. The sample comes from a study of neurological immune-mediated disorders. General observations from the study: Among expanded clones, no CDR3 amino acid sequences were shared across subjects, a pattern suggesting private repertoires in all groups.

Documented time point: longitudinal time-point 3. Unsorted libraries were generated from 2 million PBMCs held at -80 degrees C. The rearrangement uses TRBV20-1 and TRBJ1-3, with D uncertain. The receptor was derived from a woman aged 55-70 years with multiple sclerosis. Sequencing was performed on PBMCs. In DNA, the CDR3 is TGCAGTGCTAGCAGAGGATTGGACACCATATATTTT. It translates to CSASRGLDTIYF.